The text below deals with one T cell receptor (beta chain). The antigen remains undetermined. Every TCR beta cDNA library bore unique molecular identifiers. TCRdb reanalysed the PCR reads using MiXCR and keeps one entry per CDR3 protein. The table has roughly 400,000 distinct CDR3 sequences, 30% to 40% seen once; the top ten hold 7.5% to 8.5%. This sample is part of a study of post-analysis software for immune sequencing data. Across the whole study: Recorded disease courses covered relapsing-remitting, secondary progressive and progressive-relapsing multiple sclerosis. Some patients had no subtype annotation. Study results and limitations: Controls had lower frequencies than patients of about 5 TRBV segments, which included TRBV5-6, TRBV5-1 and TRBV20-1. Diversity measured as normalized Chao1 was significantly lower in multiple sclerosis patients than in controls. Samples prepared in the same batch strongly co-clustered by F measure.

This CDR3 contains 11 residues. The germline gives CDR1 SQVTM, CDR2 ANQGSEA. The V and J genes are TRBV29-1 and TRBJ2-1; no definite D call. The J call is in doubt because the DNA end fits TRBJ2-7 better. What was sequenced was blood. The TCR sequence derives from a girl aged 2 to 10 with multiple sclerosis. CDR3 amino acids: CSVRVDNEQYF. DNA of the CDR3: TGCAGCGTTCGGGTAGACAATGAGCAGTACTTC.